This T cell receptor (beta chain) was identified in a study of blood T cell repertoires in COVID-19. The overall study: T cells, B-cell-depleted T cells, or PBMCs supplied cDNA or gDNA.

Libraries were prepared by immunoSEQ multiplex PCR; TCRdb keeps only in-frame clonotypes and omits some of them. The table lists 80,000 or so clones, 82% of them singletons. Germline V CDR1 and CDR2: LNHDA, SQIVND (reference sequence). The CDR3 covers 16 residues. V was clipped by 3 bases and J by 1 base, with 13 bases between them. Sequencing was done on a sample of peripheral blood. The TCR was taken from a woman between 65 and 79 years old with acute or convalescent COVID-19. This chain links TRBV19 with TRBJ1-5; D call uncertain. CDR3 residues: CASSILTGRSNQPQHF. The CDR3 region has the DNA TGTGCCAGTAGTATTTTGACGGGAAGGAGCAATCAGCCCCAGCATTTT.